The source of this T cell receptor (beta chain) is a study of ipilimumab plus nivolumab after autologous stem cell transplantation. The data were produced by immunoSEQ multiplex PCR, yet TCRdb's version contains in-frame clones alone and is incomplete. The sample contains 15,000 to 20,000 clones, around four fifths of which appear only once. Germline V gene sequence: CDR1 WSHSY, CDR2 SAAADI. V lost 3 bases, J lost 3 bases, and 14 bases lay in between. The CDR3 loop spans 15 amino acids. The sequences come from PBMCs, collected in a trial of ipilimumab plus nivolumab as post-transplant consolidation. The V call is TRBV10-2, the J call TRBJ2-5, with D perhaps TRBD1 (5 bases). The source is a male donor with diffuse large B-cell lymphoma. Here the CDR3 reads CASSEGVGSKETQYF. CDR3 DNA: TGCGCCAGCAGTGAAGGGGTAGGAAGTAAAGAGACCCAGTACTTC.